This T cell receptor (beta chain) was profiled in a study of T cell responses to AZD1222 COVID-19 vaccine. Broader study findings: It should be noted that donors were predominantly white British and more often female, and clonal diversity was possibly underestimated.

Assay used: immunoSEQ multiplex PCR; TCRdb lists only in-frame clones, some missing. The data hold 110,000 or so clones, with about nine tenths observed a single time. The CDR3 runs to 15 residues. Germline V gives CDR1 SNHLY, CDR2 FYNNEI. The V segment lost 6 bases and the J segment 0 bases; nucleotides outside the gene matches: 4. Of note for this clone: Antigen unknown.

The chain carries TRBV2 and TRBJ2-3; 9 positions agree with TRBD2. Material: peripheral blood, obtained 28 days after the second dose of the MenACWY control vaccine. The source of this sequence is an adult who received the MenACWY meningococcal vaccine as a control. CDR3 protein: CASRGLAASTDTQYF. Written as DNA, the CDR3 is TGTGCCAGCAGGGGACTAGCCGCTAGCACAGATACGCAGTATTTT.